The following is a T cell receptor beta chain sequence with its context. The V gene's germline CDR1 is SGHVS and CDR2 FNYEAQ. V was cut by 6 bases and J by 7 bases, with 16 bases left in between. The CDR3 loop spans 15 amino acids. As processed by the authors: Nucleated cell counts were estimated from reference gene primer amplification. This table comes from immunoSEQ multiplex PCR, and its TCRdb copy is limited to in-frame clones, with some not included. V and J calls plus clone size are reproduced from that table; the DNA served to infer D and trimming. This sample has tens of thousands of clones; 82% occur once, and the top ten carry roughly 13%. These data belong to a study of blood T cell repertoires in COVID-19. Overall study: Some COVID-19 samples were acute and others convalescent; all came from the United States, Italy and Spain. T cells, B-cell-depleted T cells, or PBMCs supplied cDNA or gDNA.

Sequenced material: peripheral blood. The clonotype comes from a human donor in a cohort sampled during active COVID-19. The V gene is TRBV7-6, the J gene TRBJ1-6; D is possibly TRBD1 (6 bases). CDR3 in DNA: TGTGCCAGCAGTCCGGGACATGGGCCGAATTCACCCCTCCACTTT. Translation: CASSPGHGPNSPLHF. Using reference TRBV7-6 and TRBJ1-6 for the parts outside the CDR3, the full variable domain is GAGVSQSPRYKVTKRGQDVALRCDPISGHVSLYWYRQALGQGPEFLTYFNYEAQQDKSGLPNDRFSAERPEGSISTLTIQRTEQRDSAMYRCASSPGHGPNSPLHFGNGTRLTVT.